This T cell receptor (beta chain) was obtained from a study of identical twins. Trimming removed 4 bases at V and 6 bases at J, with 16 bases between. CDR3 length: 14 amino acids. Germline lookup yields CDR1 MNHEY and CDR2 SVGAGI. TCRdb ran MiXCR on the 5' RACE reads and lists one entry per CDR3 protein. The table has 400,000 to 650,000 distinct CDR3 sequences, around 20% seen once. Comments on this clonotype: The antigen remains unidentified.

Study findings and constraints: Reduced insertions were recorded for abundant cord blood beta clonotypes, with no such pattern in memory repertoires. Twins' excess sharing was less marked for out-of-frame beta sequences. Excess low generation probability was seen in twin-shared out-of-frame alpha sequences.

Another study also made use of these data, one on T cells expressing NK-cell markers. That report adds: In several donors, these clonotypes also led the CD3+CD56-NKG2C+ fraction.

The origin of this receptor is a woman aged 18-29 years in good health. V gene TRBV6-5 combines with J gene TRBJ2-7; weak D call: TRBD2 (6 bases). The material sequenced was CD4+ T cells sorted from blood. The CDR3 region is CASSSPWRVGEQYF. For the CDR3, the DNA is TGTGCCAGCAGTTCCCCGTGGAGGGTTGGCGAGCAGTACTTC.